The clone carrying this T cell receptor (beta chain) was seen repeatedly, ten times or more. The antigen is undetermined. This specimen belongs to a study of early T cells in non-severe SARS-CoV-2 infection. Study-wide background: Whole-blood bulk RNA, unsorted, was sequenced, and chains were unpaired.

Notes on the study in general: Anti-spike CD8 responses were favored in VDJdb matching, and private and CD4 specificities were missed.

V was shortened by 5 bases and J by 4 bases, with 9 bases between the two germline ends. Germline values: CDR1 KGHSH, CDR2 LQKENI. The CDR3 runs 13 residues. Researchers attached unique molecular identifiers to individual cDNA molecules. A single record per CDR3 protein comes from TCRdb applying MiXCR to the 5' RACE reads. The table includes about 67,000 distinct CDR3 sequences, under 14% detected once. The chain is built from TRBV18 and TRBJ2-1; the D gene is possibly TRBD1 (5 bases). This receptor was identified in an adult who was a healthcare worker with PCR-confirmed SARS-CoV-2 infection or an uninfected control (not recorded which). The material sequenced was whole blood. The CDR3 coding sequence is TGTGCCAGCTCATACGACAGTTACAATGAGCAGTTCTTC. This gives the protein CASSYDSYNEQFF.